This T cell receptor (beta chain) emerged from a study of T-cell reconstitution after alpha-beta-depleted transplantation in children. General study points: Newly made T cells mostly supplied T-cell counts and diversity one year after transplant. Reports say that about two months after transplant, the alpha-beta T cells came out of several hundred graft clones that had expanded. High day-60 TCRbeta diversity in some patients came from surviving recipient T cells and thymic progenitors.

TCRbeta library preparation incorporated unique molecular identifiers. TCRdb re-called the PCR reads through MiXCR, storing one row per CDR3 protein. The table has around 370,000 distinct CDR3 sequences, roughly 17% seen once. This clonotype was observed a few times. Its antigen remains unknown. V was pared by 0 bases and J by 8 bases, with 20 bases between. Germline V lookup: CDR1 MNHEY, CDR2 SVGAGI. CDR3 length equals 17 residues. The chain combines TRBV6-5 with TRBJ2-1; perhaps TRBD1 as D (5 bases). The origin of this receptor is a male patient aged 2-9 years who had a stem cell transplant for acute lymphoblastic leukemia, so the T cells may come from the graft donor. Specimen: PBMCs, mostly from graft donor cells, collected 360 days after TCRalphabeta/CD19-depleted stem cell transplant. CDR3 loop: CASSYSLGSATVDEQFF. For the CDR3, the DNA is TGTGCCAGCAGTTACTCCCTCGGCAGTGCGACAGTCGATGAGCAGTTCTTC.